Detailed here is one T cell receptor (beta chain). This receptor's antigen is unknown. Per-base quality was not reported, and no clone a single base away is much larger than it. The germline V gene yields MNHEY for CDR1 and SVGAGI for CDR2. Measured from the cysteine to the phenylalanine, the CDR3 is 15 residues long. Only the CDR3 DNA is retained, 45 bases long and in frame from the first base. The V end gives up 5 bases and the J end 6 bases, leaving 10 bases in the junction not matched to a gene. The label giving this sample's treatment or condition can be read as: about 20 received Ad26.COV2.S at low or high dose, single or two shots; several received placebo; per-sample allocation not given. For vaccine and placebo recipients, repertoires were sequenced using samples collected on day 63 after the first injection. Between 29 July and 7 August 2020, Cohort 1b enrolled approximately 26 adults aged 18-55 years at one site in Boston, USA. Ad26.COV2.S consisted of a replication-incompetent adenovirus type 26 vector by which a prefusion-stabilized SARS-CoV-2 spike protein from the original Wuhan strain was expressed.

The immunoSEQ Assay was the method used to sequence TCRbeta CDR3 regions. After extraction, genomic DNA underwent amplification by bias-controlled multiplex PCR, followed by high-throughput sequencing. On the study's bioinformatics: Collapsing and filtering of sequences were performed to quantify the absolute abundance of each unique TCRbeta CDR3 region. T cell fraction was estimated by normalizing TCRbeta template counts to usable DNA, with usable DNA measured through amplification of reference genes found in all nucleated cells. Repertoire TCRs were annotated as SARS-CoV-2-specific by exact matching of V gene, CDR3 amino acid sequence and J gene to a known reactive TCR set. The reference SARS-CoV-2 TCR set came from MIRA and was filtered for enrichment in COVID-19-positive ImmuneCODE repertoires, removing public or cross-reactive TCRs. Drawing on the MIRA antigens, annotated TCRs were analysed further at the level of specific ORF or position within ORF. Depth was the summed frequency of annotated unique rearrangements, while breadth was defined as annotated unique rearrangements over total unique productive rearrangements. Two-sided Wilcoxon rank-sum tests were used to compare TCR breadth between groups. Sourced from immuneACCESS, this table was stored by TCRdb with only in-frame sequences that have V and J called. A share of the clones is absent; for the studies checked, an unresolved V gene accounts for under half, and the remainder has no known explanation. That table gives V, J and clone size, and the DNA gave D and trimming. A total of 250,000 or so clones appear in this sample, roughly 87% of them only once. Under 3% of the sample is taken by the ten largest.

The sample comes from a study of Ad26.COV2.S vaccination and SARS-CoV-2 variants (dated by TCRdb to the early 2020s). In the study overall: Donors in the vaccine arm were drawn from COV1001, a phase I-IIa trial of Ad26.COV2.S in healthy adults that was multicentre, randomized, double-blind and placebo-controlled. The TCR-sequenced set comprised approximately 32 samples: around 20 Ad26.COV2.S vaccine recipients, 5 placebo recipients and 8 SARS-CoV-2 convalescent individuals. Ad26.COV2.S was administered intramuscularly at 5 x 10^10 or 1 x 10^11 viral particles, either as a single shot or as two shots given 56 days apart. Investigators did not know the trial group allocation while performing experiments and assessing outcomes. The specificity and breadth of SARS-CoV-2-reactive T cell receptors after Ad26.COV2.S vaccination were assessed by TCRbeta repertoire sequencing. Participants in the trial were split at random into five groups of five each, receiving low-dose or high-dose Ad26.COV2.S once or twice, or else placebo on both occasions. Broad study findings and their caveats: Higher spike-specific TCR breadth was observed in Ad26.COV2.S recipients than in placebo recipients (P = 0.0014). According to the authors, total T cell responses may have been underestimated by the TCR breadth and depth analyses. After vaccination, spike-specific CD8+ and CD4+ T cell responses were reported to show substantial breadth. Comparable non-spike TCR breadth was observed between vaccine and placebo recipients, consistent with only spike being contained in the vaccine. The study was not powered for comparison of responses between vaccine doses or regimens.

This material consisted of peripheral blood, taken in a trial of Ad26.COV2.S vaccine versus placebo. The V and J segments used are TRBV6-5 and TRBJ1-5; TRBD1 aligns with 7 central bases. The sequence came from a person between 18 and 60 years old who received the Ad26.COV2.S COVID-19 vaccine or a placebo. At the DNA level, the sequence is TGTGCCAGCAGTCCGACAGGGTCGATGGGTCAGCCCCAGCATTTT. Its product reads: CASSPTGSMGQPQHF.